These 18 T cell receptor beta chains were all obtained from the same sample, sequenced in a study of human T cells and chemical hapten exposure. Time point defined: pre-sensitization, week 0. Treatment meaning: therapeutic diphenylcyclopropenone sensitization with weekly scalp DPC. One entry per CDR3 protein results from TCRdb running MiXCR on the RACE reads. Among around 92,000 distinct CDR3 sequences, under 14% were seen once, and the ten largest hold around 3.1%. The sequencing here drew on whole blood, taken in connection with sensitization to the hapten diphenylcyclopropenone (DPC). The source is a woman aged 60-75 years with alopecia areata. Some clones in this sample may be carry-over from other donors' samples.

As DNA, the CDR3 is TGTGCCAGCAGCCAAACCGGACAGGGCAATCAGCCCCAGCATTTT. Amino acid sequence: CASSQTGQGNQPQHF. The chain employs TRBV4-2 and TRBJ1-5; TRBD1 matches 7 bases. The germline CDR1 and CDR2 sequences are LGHNA and YNFKEQ. Losses at the gene ends were 2 bases for V and 2 bases for J; bases not matched to a gene: 3. This CDR3 contains 15 residues.

In this sample, this clonotype turned up many times. The chain employs TRBV3-1 and TRBJ1-2, with D possibly TRBD1 on 5 matching bases. CDR1 LGHDT and CDR2 YNNKEL come from the germline V gene (reference sequence). The CDR3 length is 15 residues. V was pared by 1 base and J by 8 bases, with 17 bases between. CDR3 protein: CASSQGYQGVKGYTF. The CDR3 nucleotides read TGTGCCAGCAGCCAAGGGTACCAGGGTGTGAAGGGCTACACCTTC.

The table lists this clonotype with many counts. The chain couples TRBV7-9 to TRBJ2-7; TRBD2 agrees at 9 bases. V shed 5 bases, J shed 2 bases, and the junction held 7 bases outside the gene matches. CDR3 length: 15 amino acids. CDR1 and CDR2 from the germline V gene are SEHNR and FQNEAQ (reference sequence). The CDR3 sequence: CASSPGLAWTYEQYF. The CDR3 bases are TGTGCCAGCAGCCCCGGACTAGCGTGGACCTACGAGCAGTACTTC.

This clonotype was seen at least ten times. The chain is built from TRBV21-1 and TRBJ1-5. TRBV21-1 is a listed pseudogene. This CDR3 region has 16 residues. The CDR3 protein is CASSKDWENSNQPQHF. DNA for the CDR3: TGTGCCAGCAGCAAGGATTGGGAGAATAGCAATCAGCCCCAGCATTTT.

This clonotype was detected ten times or more. The chain carries TRBV9 and TRBJ2-6, with TRBD2 as a possible D gene (6 bases). Germline values: CDR1 SGDLS, CDR2 YYNGEE. The CDR3 spans 15 residues. V dropped 5 bases and J dropped 2 bases, with 11 bases sitting between them. In DNA form, the CDR3 reads TGTGCCAGCAGTTGGGGGGTCCCTGGGGCCAACGTCCTGACTTTC. This translates into CASSWGVPGANVLTF.

Only a few counts were recorded for this clonotype. V is TRBV6-1 and J is TRBJ2-7; 10 bases fit TRBD2. Trimming cost V 0 bases and J 2 bases; bases outside gene matches: 4. Germline CDR1 reads MNHNS; CDR2 reads SASEGT. This CDR3 is built from 16 residues. CDR3 sequence reads: CASSEAYTSGAYEQYF. CDR3 nucleotides: TGTGCCAGCAGTGAAGCCTACACTAGCGGGGCCTACGAGCAGTACTTC.

This clonotype was found many times. V usage is TRBV9 and J usage is TRBJ2-7; D may be TRBD1 (5 bases). Germline-derived CDR1 and CDR2 are SGDLS and YYNGEE. The CDR3 runs 12 residues. V lost 3 bases, J lost 5 bases, and 9 bases lay in between. As DNA, the CDR3 is TGTGCCAGCAGCGGGGGCTTTAACGAGCAGTACTTC. Amino acids: CASSGGFNEQYF.

In regard to this clonotype: A much bigger clone sits one base away, suggesting this may be a read error. The DNA for the CDR3 is TGTGCCAGCAGCTCCCCCGCAGGGGCGGGCACAGATTCGCAGTATTTT. Its protein product is CASSSPAGAGTDSQYF. The chain links TRBV11-2 to TRBJ2-3; tentatively, D is TRBD1 (6 bases). The CDR3 spans 16 residues. Looked up from germline, CDR1 is SGHAT and CDR2 is FQNNGV. Looking up the rest from reference TRBV11-2 and TRBJ2-3 gives the full variable domain: EAGVAQSPRYKIIEKRQSVAFWCNPISGHATLYWYQQILGQGPKLLIQFQNNGVVDDSQLPKDRFSAERLKGVDSTLKIQPAKLEDSAVYLCASSSPAGAGTDSQYFGPGTRLTVL.

In its sample, this clonotype was seen many times. The J gene is TRBJ2-3, the V gene TRBV5-4, with TRBD2 identical over 11 bases. This CDR3 comprises 17 residues. CDR1 is SGHNT and CDR2 is YYREEE in the germline V gene (reference sequence). With V trimmed by 1 base and J by 2 bases, 6 bases remained unmatched. The CDR3 bases are TGTGCCAGCAGCTTGAGGCTAGCGGGGGGCCCCACAGATACGCAGTATTTT. Amino acid sequence: CASSLRLAGGPTDTQYF.

This clonotype was found many times. V and J are TRBV29-1 and TRBJ1-2, with 7 bases identical to TRBD1. The CDR3 runs to 13 residues. J was trimmed by 3 bases and V by 3 bases; bases with no gene match: 4. Germline V gives CDR1 SQVTM, CDR2 ANQGSEA. CDR3 nucleotide sequence: TGCAGCGTTGATGGACAGGAGGACTATGGCTACACCTTC. It specifies CSVDGQEDYGYTF. Combining the CDR3 with reference TRBV29-1 and TRBJ1-2 gives the whole variable domain SAVISQKPSRDICQRGTSLTIQCQVDSQVTMMFWYRQQPGQSLTLIATANQGSEATYESGFVIDKFPISRPNLTFSTLTVSNMSPEDSSIYLCSVDGQEDYGYTFGSGTRLTVV.

This clonotype was recorded many times. The CDR3: CASSLITGVTEAFF. The CDR3 coding sequence is TGTGCCAGCAGTTTAATTACAGGGGTCACTGAAGCTTTCTTT. The V gene is TRBV12-3 or TRBV12-4, the J gene TRBJ1-1, with 7 bases matching TRBD1. The CDR3 has 14 residues. With 2 bases clipped from V and 4 bases from J, the junction kept 4 bases outside the gene matches.

The table lists this clonotype with many counts. This rearrangement joins TRBV27 to TRBJ1-1; 9 nucleotides line up with TRBD1. Germline loops: CDR1 MNHEY, CDR2 SMNVEV (reference sequence). The trim removed 6 bases at V and 4 bases at J, leaving 9 bases unmatched. The CDR3 runs to 15 residues. The CDR3, as DNA: TGTGCCAGCAGCTCACCCGGACAGGGGATCACTGAAGCTTTCTTT. Its protein product is CASSSPGQGITEAFF.

In its sample, this clonotype was seen many times. V usage is TRBV12-5 and J usage is TRBJ2-6; TRBD1 or TRBD2 may be the D gene (7 bases each). Germline V lookup: CDR1 LGHNT, CDR2 FRNRAP. The CDR3 has 16 residues. The ends were cut back, 4 bases at V and 1 base at J, with 11 bases in the middle. The DNA for the CDR3 is TGTGCTAGTGGTTATCAGGGGGGGTCTGGGGCCAACGTCCTGACTTTC. Encoded protein: CASGYQGGSGANVLTF.

There are many counts of this clonotype. This chain connects TRBV10-3 to TRBJ1-2, with D possibly being TRBD1 (5 bases). Germline V lookup: CDR1 ENHRY, CDR2 SYGVKD. V lost 7 bases and J 6 bases, leaving 12 bases between the germline ends. The CDR3 is made up of 12 amino acids. In DNA form, the CDR3 reads TGTGCCATCAATGGTGGGGGGAATGGCTACACCTTC. Translated: CAINGGGNGYTF.

This clonotype was counted between two and nine times. V gene TRBV9 combines with J gene TRBJ2-2; 9 nucleotides agree with TRBD2. The V gene end was trimmed by 6 bases and the J gene end by 2 bases; junction bases not matched to a gene: 2. CDR1 is SGDLS and CDR2 is YYNGEE in the germline V gene. This CDR3 comprises 14 residues. The CDR3 region is CASKAGGNTGELFF. For the CDR3, the DNA is TGTGCCAGCAAAGCGGGGGGTAACACCGGGGAGCTGTTTTTT. Variable domain in full (rest from reference TRBV9 and TRBJ2-2): DSGVTQTPKHLITATGQRVTLRCSPRSGDLSVYWYQQSLDQGLQFLIQYYNGEERAKGNILERFSAQQFPDLHSELNLSSLELGDSALYFCASKAGGNTGELFFGEGSRLTVL.

This clonotype was counted a single time. The chain links TRBV12-3 or TRBV12-4 to TRBJ2-5, with D maybe TRBD2 (6 bases). V lost 6 bases and J lost 5, with 22 bases in between. The CDR3 length is 16 residues. The DNA of the CDR3 is TGTGCCAGCAGCCCCAGGTTAGCGGAGGCGGGGGAGACCCAGTACTTC. Protein: CASSPRLAEAGETQYF.

The chain is built from TRBV4-2 and TRBJ2-2; D assignment may be TRBD1 or TRBD2 (5 bases each). Trimming left V 1 base short and J 2 bases short, with 17 bases between. The CDR3 loop spans 18 amino acids. The germline V gene has CDR1 LGHNA and CDR2 YNFKEQ. CDR3 nucleotide sequence: TGTGCCAGCAGCCAAGTTGGCGCTGGGACGATAAACACCGGGGAGCTGTTTTTT. This encodes CASSQVGAGTINTGELFF.

The chain links TRBV5-1 to TRBJ1-2; tentative D call: TRBD1 (5 bases). V was cut by 4 bases and J by 6 bases, with 7 bases left in between. The germline gives CDR1 SGHRS, CDR2 YFSETQ. The CDR3 contains 11 residues. DNA of the CDR3: TGCGCCAGCAGCCCGGGACATGGCTACACCTTC. Amino acids: CASSPGHGYTF.